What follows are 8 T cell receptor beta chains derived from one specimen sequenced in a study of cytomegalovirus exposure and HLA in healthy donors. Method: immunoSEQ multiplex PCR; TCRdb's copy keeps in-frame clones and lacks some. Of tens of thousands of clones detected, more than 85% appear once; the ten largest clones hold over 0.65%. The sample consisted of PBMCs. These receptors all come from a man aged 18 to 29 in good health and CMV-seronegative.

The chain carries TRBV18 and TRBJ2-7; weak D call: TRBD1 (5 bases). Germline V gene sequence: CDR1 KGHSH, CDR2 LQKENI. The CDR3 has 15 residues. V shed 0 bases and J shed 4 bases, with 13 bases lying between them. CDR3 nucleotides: TGTGCCAGCTCACCACCCTGGCAGGGAAGATACGAGCAGTACTTC. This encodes CASSPPWQGRYEQYF.

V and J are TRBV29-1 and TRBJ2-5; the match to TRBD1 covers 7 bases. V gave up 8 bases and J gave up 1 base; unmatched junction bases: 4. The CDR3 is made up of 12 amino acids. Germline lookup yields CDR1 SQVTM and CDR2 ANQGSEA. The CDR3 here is CSSSGGQETQYF. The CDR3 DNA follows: TGCAGCTCGTCAGGGGGCCAAGAGACCCAGTACTTC.

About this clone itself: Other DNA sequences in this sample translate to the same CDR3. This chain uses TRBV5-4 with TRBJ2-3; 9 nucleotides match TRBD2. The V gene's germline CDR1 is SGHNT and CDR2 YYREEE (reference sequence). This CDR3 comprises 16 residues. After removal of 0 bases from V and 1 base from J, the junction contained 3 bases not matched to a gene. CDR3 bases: TGTGCCAGCAGCTTGGCTTTAGCGGGAGGCACAGATACGCAGTATTTT. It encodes CASSLALAGGTDTQYF.

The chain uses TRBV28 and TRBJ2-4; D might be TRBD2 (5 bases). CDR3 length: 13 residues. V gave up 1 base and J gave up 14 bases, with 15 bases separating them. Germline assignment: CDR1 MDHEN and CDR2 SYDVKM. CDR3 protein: CASSLLTRDGEYF. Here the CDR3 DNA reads TGTGCCAGCAGTTTATTGACACGGGATGGGGAGTACTTC.

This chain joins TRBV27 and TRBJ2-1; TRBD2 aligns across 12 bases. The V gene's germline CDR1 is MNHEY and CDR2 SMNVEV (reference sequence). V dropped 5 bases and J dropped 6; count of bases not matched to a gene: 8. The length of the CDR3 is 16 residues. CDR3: CASSLLPGLAGNEQFF. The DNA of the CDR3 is TGTGCCAGCAGTCTCCTCCCGGGACTAGCGGGCAATGAGCAGTTCTTC.

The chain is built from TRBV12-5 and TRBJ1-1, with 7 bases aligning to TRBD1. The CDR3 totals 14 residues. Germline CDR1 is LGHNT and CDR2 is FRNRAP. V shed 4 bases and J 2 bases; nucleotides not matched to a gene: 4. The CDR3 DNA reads TGTGCTAGTGGTTCCGGGACAGTTAACACTGAAGCTTTCTTT. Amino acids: CASGSGTVNTEAFF. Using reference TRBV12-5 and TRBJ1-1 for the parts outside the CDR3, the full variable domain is DARVTQTPRHKVTEMGQEVTMRCQPILGHNTVFWYRQTMMQGLELLAYFRNRAPLDDSGMPKDRFSAEMPDATLATLKIQPSEPRDSAVYFCASGSGTVNTEAFFGQGTRLTVV.

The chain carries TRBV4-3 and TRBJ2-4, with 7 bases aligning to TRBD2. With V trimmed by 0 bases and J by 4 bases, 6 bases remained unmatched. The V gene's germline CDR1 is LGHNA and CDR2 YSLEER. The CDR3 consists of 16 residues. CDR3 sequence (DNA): TGCGCCAGCAGCCAAGATCGCCCGGGAGGAAAAAACATTCAGTACTTC. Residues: CASSQDRPGGKNIQYF.

The CDR3 region is CASSIGYVPGQGANTGELFF. Written as DNA, the CDR3 is TGTGCCAGTAGTATAGGGTACGTCCCGGGACAGGGGGCAAACACCGGGGAGCTGTTTTTT. The chain joins TRBV19 to TRBJ2-2; 12 positions agree with TRBD1. J gave up 2 bases and V 1 base, and 11 bases lay outside the gene matches. CDR1 and CDR2 (germline): LNHDA, SQIVND (reference sequence). The CDR3 runs 20 residues.